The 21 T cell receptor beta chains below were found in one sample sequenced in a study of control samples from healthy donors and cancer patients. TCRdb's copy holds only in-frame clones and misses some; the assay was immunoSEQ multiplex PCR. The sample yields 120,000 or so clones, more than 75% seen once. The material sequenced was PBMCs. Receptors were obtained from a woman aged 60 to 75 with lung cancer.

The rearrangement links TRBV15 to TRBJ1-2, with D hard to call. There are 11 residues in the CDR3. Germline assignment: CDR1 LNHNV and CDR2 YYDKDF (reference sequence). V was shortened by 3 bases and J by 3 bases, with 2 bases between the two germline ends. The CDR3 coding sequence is TGTGCCACCAGCAGCGACTATGGCTACACCTTC. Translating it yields CATSSDYGYTF.

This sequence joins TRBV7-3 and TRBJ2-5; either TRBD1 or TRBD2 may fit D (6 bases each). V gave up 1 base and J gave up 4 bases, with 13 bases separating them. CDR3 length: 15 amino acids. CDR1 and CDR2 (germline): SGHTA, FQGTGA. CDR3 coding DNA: TGTGCCAGCAGCTTAAGCGGGACAACGGCAGAGACCCAGTACTTC. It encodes CASSLSGTTAETQYF.

CDR3 amino acids: CASTAGGAVGYTF. The CDR3 DNA reads TGTGCCAGCACCGCGGGGGGGGCGGTTGGCTACACCTTC. This chain uses TRBV12-3 or TRBV12-4 with TRBJ1-2; D might be TRBD1 (6 bases). V shed 7 bases and J shed 7 bases, with 16 bases lying between them. The CDR3 sequence is 13 residues long.

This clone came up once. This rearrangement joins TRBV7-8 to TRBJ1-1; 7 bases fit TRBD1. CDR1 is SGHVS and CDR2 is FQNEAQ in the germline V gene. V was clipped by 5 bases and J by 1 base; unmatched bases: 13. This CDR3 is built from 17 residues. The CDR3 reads CASSLYTDRVGNTEAFF. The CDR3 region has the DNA TGTGCCAGCAGCCTCTACACAGACAGGGTTGGGAACACTGAAGCTTTCTTT. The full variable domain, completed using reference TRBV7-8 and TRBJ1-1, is GAGVSQSPRYKVAKRGQDVALRCDPISGHVSLFWYQQALGQGPEFLTYFQNEAQLDKSGLPSDRFFAERPEGSVSTLKIQRTQQEDSAVYLCASSLYTDRVGNTEAFFGQGTRLTVV.

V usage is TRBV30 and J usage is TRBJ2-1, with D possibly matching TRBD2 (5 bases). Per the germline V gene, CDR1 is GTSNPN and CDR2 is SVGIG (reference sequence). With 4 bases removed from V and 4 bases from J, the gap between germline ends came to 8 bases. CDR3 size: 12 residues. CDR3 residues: CAWTSSYNEQFF. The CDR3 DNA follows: TGTGCCTGGACTAGCTCGTACAATGAGCAGTTCTTC.

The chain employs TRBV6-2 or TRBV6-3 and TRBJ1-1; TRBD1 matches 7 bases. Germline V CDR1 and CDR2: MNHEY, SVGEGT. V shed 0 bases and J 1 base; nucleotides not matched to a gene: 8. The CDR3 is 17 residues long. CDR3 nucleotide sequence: TGTGCCAGCAGTTACTCGAAGGGGGCAGGAGGGAACACTGAAGCTTTCTTT. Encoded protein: CASSYSKGAGGNTEAFF.

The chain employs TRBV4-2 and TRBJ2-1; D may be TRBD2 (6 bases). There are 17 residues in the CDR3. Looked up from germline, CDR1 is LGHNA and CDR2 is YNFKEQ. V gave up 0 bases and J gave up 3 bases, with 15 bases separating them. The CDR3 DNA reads TGTGCCAGCAGCCAAGATGAGGCGGGGCAGGTCTACAATGAGCAGTTCTTC. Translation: CASSQDEAGQVYNEQFF.

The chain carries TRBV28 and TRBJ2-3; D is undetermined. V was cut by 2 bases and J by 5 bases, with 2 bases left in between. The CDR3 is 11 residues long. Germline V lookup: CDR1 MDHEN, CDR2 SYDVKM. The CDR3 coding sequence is TGTGCCAGCAGTTTAGGAGATACGCAGTATTTT. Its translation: CASSLGDTQYF.

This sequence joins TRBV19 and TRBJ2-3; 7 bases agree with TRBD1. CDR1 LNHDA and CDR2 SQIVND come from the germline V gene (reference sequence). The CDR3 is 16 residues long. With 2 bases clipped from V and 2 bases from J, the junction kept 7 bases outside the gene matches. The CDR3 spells CASSIRTGVNTDTQYF. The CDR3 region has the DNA TGTGCCAGTAGTATAAGGACAGGAGTAAACACAGATACGCAGTATTTT.

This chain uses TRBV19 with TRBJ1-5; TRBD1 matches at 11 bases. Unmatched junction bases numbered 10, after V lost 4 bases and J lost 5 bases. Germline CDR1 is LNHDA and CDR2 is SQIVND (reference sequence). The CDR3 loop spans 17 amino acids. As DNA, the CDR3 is TGTGCCAGTAGTACATTCATCAGGACAGGGGGCTATCAGCCCCAGCATTTT. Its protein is CASSTFIRTGGYQPQHF.

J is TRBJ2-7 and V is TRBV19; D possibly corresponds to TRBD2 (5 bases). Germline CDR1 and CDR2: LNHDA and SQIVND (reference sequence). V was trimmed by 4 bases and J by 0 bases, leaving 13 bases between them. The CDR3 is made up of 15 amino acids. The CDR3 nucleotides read TGTGCCAGTAGTAAGGTGGGAGCCAGCTCCTACGAGCAGTACTTC. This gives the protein CASSKVGASSYEQYF.

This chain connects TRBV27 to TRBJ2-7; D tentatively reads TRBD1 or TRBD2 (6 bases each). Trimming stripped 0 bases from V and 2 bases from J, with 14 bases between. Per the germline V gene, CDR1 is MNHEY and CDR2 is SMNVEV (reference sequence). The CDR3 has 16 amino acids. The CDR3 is CASSLSWGAGTYEQYF. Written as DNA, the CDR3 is TGTGCCAGCAGTTTATCGTGGGGGGCCGGAACCTACGAGCAGTACTTC.

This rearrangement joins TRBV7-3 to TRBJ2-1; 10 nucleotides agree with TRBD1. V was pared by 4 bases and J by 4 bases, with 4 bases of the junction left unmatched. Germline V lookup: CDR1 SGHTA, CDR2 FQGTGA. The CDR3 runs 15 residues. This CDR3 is CASSSGQGTYNEQFF. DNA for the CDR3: TGTGCCAGCAGCTCGGGACAGGGGACTTACAATGAGCAGTTCTTC.

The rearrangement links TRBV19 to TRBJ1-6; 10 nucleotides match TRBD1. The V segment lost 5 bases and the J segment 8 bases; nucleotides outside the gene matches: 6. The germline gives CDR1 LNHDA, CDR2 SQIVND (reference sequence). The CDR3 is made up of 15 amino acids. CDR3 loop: CASSLYGTGDSPLHF. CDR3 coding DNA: TGTGCCAGTAGTTTATACGGGACAGGGGATTCACCCCTCCACTTT.

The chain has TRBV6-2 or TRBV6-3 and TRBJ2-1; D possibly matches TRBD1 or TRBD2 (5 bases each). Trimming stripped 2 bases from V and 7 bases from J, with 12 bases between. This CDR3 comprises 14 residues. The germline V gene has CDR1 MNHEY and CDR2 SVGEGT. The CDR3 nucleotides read TGTGCCAGCAGTTACGCCGGGACCCAGAATGAGCAGTTCTTC. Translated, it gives CASSYAGTQNEQFF.

The CDR3 coding sequence is TGTGCCAGCAGTGAGGCGGGCGGGAGGTTTGGCGAGCAGTACTTC. Residues: CASSEAGGRFGEQYF. The chain recombines TRBV25-1 with TRBJ2-7; 8 bases align to TRBD2. CDR1 and CDR2 (germline): MGHDK, SYGVNS. CDR3 size: 15 residues. With V trimmed by 3 bases and J by 6 bases, 10 bases remained unmatched.

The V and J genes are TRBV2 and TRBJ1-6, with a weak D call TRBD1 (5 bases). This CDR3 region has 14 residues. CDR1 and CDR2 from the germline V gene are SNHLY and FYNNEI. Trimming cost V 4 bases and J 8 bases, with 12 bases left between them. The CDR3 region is CASSAPGIYSPLHF. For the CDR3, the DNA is TGTGCCAGCAGTGCCCCAGGGATATATTCACCCCTCCACTTT.

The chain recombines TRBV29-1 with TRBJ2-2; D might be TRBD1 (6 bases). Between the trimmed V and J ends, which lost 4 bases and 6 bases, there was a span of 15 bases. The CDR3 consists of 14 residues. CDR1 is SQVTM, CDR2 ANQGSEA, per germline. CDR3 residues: CSVGGTGSPGELFF. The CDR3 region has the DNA TGCAGCGTTGGCGGAACAGGGTCCCCCGGGGAGCTGTTTTTT.

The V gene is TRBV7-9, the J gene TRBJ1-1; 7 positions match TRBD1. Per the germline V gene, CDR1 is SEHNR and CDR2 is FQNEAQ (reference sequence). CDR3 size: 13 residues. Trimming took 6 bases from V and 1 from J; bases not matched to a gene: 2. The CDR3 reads CASRGTENTEAFF. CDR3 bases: TGTGCCAGCAGGGGGACAGAGAACACTGAAGCTTTCTTT.

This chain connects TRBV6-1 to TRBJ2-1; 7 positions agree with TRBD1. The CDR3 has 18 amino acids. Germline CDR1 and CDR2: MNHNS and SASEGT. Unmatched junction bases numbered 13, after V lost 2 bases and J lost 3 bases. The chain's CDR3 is CASSERLKGTAFYNEQFF. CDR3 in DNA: TGTGCCAGCAGTGAACGGCTCAAGGGGACAGCCTTCTACAATGAGCAGTTCTTC.

The CDR3 loop is CASTTATRTRNQPQHF. The CDR3 DNA sequence: TGTGCCAGTACCACCGCCACCAGGACTAGAAATCAGCCCCAGCATTTT. The chain recombines TRBV19 with TRBJ1-5; no clear D. Germline CDR1 reads LNHDA; CDR2 reads SQIVND (reference sequence). The CDR3 runs 16 residues. V dropped 7 bases and J dropped 4 bases, with 20 bases sitting between them.